The entry that follows covers one T cell receptor beta chain sequence. These data come from a study of blood T cell repertoires in COVID-19. For the study at large: COVID-19 samples collected from the United States, Italy and Spain covered acute and convalescent phases. T cells, B-cell-depleted T cells, or PBMCs provided the cDNA or gDNA that served as material.

In the original processing: Nucleated cell counts were estimated from reference gene primer amplification. Some clones are missing from TCRdb's copy, which holds only in-frame ones; the method was immunoSEQ multiplex PCR. The V and J calls and clone size are taken from that table; D and trimming were inferred from the DNA. Of about 150,000 clones detected, around four fifths appear once; the ten largest clones hold about 8.8%. Those enrolled in Seattle joined during active infection and were followed longitudinally afterward. Germline CDR1 SGHRS, CDR2 YFSETQ. The CDR3 covers 14 residues. Trimming took off 0 bases at V and 0 bases at J, with 3 bases between the two ends.

The sample taken for sequencing was peripheral blood. This receptor was taken from an elderly woman with COVID-19, enrolled during active disease. V gene TRBV5-1 combines with J gene TRBJ2-2, with unresolved D. In DNA form, the CDR3 reads TGCGCCAGCAGCTTGGCTACGAACACCGGGGAGCTGTTTTTT. Its protein is CASSLATNTGELFF.